This TCR beta chain was identified in a study of shared clonotypes between healthy human individuals (dated by TCRdb to about 2020). Concerning the study at large: The cohort included a few men and two women between 18 and 49 years of age. For each donor, CD4 naive and CD4 memory were each run on three plates, CD8 naive on two plates, and CD8 memory on one plate. To estimate repertoire size and how much clonotype sharing occurs between individuals, the study deeply sequenced the blood TCR repertoires of 5 or 6 healthy adults. Different laboratories and diverse techniques were used to prepare libraries and sequence TCR repertoires, to increase sequencing depth and limit assay-specific biases. Leukapheresis yielded between about 0.9 and 9.5 billion PBMCs per donor.

For the CD8 naive samples, CD45RO-negative cells were positively selected for CCR7, yielding a CD45RA+CCR7+ population from which TemRA cells were excluded. The donors were healthy, HIV-negative adults with no recently reported acute infections or vaccinations. Every donor was a Caucasian adult residing in Nashville, Tennessee, USA. Blood was obtained by leukapheresis, after which PBMCs were separated by Ficoll-Histopaque density gradient centrifugation and cryopreserved in liquid nitrogen vapor phase. Analytical flow cytometry was used to check the purity and quantity of every magnetically sorted T cell population. Genomic DNA was isolated from every sorted fraction and measured by UV absorbance on a Nanodrop 2000c. Using the deep immunoSEQ assay, multiplex PCR amplified TCR CDR3 regions from genomic DNA. Genomic DNA extracted from each cell subset was distributed evenly over all wells of several immunoSEQ 96-well plates, and each plate served as one replicate. For sorted subsets, each replicate PCR was loaded with about 200 ng genomic DNA, equivalent to 30,000 or so T cell genomes. Purified libraries were quantified with a Qubit 3.0 fluorometer, sized on a Bioanalyzer 2100, and re-quantified with the KAPA Library Quantification kit. A separate single-read 150-cycle Illumina NextSeq 550 flow cell was used to sequence each immunoSEQ 96-well plate. The authors processed their data as follows. The immunoSEQ output contained only junctional sequences without quality scores, so filtering could not match that applied to full-length reads. Sequences were annotated with PyIR, a Python wrapper for IgBLAST v1.9, and V/J genes and CDR3 were assigned using IMGT germline references. Reads with weak V/J assignments (E-value above 1e-6), missing CDR3, stop codons, out-of-frame junctions, or ambiguous translated residues were removed. V3J clonotypes were defined as sequences sharing an identical inferred V gene, J gene, and CDR3 amino acid sequence. Percentage overlap between repertoires was computed as shared unique clonotypes divided by the size of the smaller repertoire. RTK rarefaction, the Chao1 estimator, and Recon v2.1 estimates of unobserved clonotypes were used to assess repertoire richness. Generation probabilities for all TCRbeta clonotypes obtained by the gDNA method from a few donors were computed using OLGA. The table comes from immuneACCESS by way of TCRdb, which keeps in-frame sequences with V and J called. Part of the clones is missing from these tables; in studies checked, under half for an unresolved V gene and the rest for unknown reasons. The DNA was the basis for D and trimming; V, J and clone size are from that table. This sample lists about 2 million clones; approximately 95% were detected once. The ten largest clones take up under 1.5% of the sample.

A remark on this clone: The antigen this receptor binds is unknown. Qualities for individual bases were not recorded, and no much larger clone is one base off.

Study-wide findings and limitations: Higher generation probabilities were observed for clonotypes shared by all four sorted-subset donors than for non-shared clonotypes. Sharing across several donors was observed for 5% to 6.5% of naive CD4, over 3% of naive CD8, about 2.3% of memory CD4, and about 0.38% of memory CD8 clonotypes. Even with the large sequencing depth, rarefaction of the sorted-subset datasets indicated that sequencing was incomplete. Naive subsets generally had larger estimated clonotype richness than memory subsets did. The small number of donors limited the genetic and exposure-history diversity represented. Sampling was restricted to blood, and TCR repertoires in tissues likely differ from the TCR repertoires found in blood. Pairwise subsampling indicated that sequencing depth was expected to affect the degree of clonotype sharing among donors.

The germline V gene gives CDR1 as ENHRY and CDR2 as SYGVKD. The CDR3 runs 15 residues from the cysteine to the phenylalanine. The kept DNA is CDR3 alone, 45 bases in frame from the first base. Unmatched junction bases come to 4, with V trimmed by 8 bases and J by 0 bases. The source of this sequence is a man aged 18-30 years in good health. The sequence is built from TRBV10-3 and TRBJ1-6, with 7 bases aligning to TRBD1. The specimen sequenced was naive CD8+ T cells sorted from blood. The cell subset or site label of this sample denotes: CD45RA+CCR7+. The DNA reads TGTGCCATCGGGGACAGTAGCTCCTATAATTCACCCCTCCACTTT. Translated, it reads CAIGDSSSYNSPLHF.